The 20 T cell receptor beta chains given below trace back to one sample, sequenced in a study of T cell clonotyping in hematopoietic cell transplantation. TCRdb's table, derived via immunoSEQ multiplex PCR, lists solely in-frame clones and lacks some. Of some 4,200 clones listed, 76% were seen once; the top ten hold about 34%. This specimen consisted of peripheral blood mononuclear cells, obtained 100 days after allogeneic stem cell transplant. Receptors were obtained from a male patient aged 45-60 years who had an allogeneic stem cell transplant from an unrelated donor, so the T cells may come from the graft donor. Some clones in this sample may be carry-over from other donors' samples.

This clone qualifies as medium-sized. This chain joins TRBV6-5 and TRBJ1-2, with a possible D match to TRBD1 (6 bases). The CDR3 spans 13 residues. The V and J ends lost 5 bases and 2 bases respectively, with 9 bases between them. Per the germline V gene, CDR1 is MNHEY and CDR2 is SVGAGI. The CDR3 loop reads CASSRGGNYGYTF. In nucleotides, the CDR3 is TGTGCCAGCAGTCGAGGGGGGAACTATGGCTACACCTTC.

The sample holds one count of this clone. The J gene is TRBJ2-7, the V gene TRBV4-1; a weak D match, TRBD1 (6 bases). Germline lookup yields CDR1 MGHRA and CDR2 YSYEKL. The germline V and J ends were trimmed by 4 bases and 2 bases, with 12 bases remaining between them. The CDR3 is made up of 14 amino acids. Here the CDR3 DNA reads TGCGCCAGCAGCCCCTGGGACACCACCTACGAGCAGTACTTC. It translates to CASSPWDTTYEQYF.

This chain joins TRBV19 and TRBJ1-5; D is unclear. Per the germline V gene, CDR1 is LNHDA and CDR2 is SQIVND (reference sequence). V shed 1 base and J shed 3 bases, with 10 bases lying between them. The CDR3 covers 15 residues. The CDR3 spells CASSIGMRANQPQHF. In DNA form, the CDR3 reads TGTGCCAGTAGTATAGGTATGAGGGCCAATCAGCCCCAGCATTTT.

This chain joins TRBV19 and TRBJ1-2; no clear D gene. Between the trimmed V and J ends, which lost 5 bases and 4 bases, there was a span of 17 bases. The CDR3 consists of 15 residues. Germline CDR1 reads LNHDA; CDR2 reads SQIVND (reference sequence). CDR3 in amino acids: CASSFTRSTPYGYTF. The CDR3 nucleotides are TGTGCCAGTAGTTTTACTAGATCAACCCCCTATGGCTACACCTTC. The full variable domain, in which reference TRBV19 and TRBJ1-2 provide the parts outside the CDR3, is DGGITQSPKYLFRKEGQNVTLSCEQNLNHDAMYWYRQDPGQGLRLIYYSQIVNDFQKGDIAEGYSVSREKKESFPLTVTSAQKNPTAFYLCASSFTRSTPYGYTFGSGTRLTVV.

The genes are TRBV7-9 and TRBJ1-1, with D perhaps matching TRBD1 (6 bases). The CDR3 is made up of 15 amino acids. Trimming left V 1 base short and J 1 base short, with 10 bases between. CDR1 and CDR2 (germline): SEHNR, FQNEAQ (reference sequence). CDR3 sequence reads: CASSLVTGTNTEAFF. The CDR3 coding sequence is TGTGCCAGCAGCTTAGTAACAGGGACGAACACTGAAGCTTTCTTT.

This chain uses TRBV19 with TRBJ1-2, with D tentatively TRBD1 (6 bases). This CDR3 spans 14 amino acids. Germline V CDR1 and CDR2: LNHDA, SQIVND (reference sequence). The V gene lost 5 bases and the J gene lost 2 bases, with 12 bases spanning the gap. The CDR3 is CASSSTTGNYGYTF. Written as DNA, the CDR3 is TGTGCCAGTAGTTCAACCACAGGGAACTATGGCTACACCTTC.

The chain couples TRBV18 to TRBJ2-6; D is perhaps TRBD1 (6 bases). V shed 6 bases and J shed 0 bases, with 12 bases lying between them. Per the germline V gene, CDR1 is KGHSH and CDR2 is LQKENI. The CDR3 is 16 amino acids. CDR3 amino acids: CASSPTGTSGANVLTF. The CDR3 nucleotides read TGTGCCAGCTCCCCCACAGGGACCTCTGGGGCCAACGTCCTGACTTTC.

The chain combines TRBV7-9 with TRBJ2-7; D gene ambiguous. Germline CDR1 reads SEHNR; CDR2 reads FQNEAQ (reference sequence). The CDR3 loop spans 14 amino acids. Between the trimmed V and J ends, which lost 5 bases and 2 bases, there was a span of 13 bases. The DNA of the CDR3 is TGTGCCAGCAGCGAAATAACAGCCGCCTACGAGCAGTACTTC. This encodes CASSEITAAYEQYF.

This clone was picked up a small number of times. Written as DNA, the CDR3 is TGTGCCAGCAGCGTAGCAGGGGGCGAGTTCTCGAGAGAGACCCAGTACTTC. This codes for CASSVAGGEFSRETQYF. V is TRBV9 and J is TRBJ2-5, with TRBD1 matching over 8 bases. From germline, CDR1 is SGDLS and CDR2 YYNGEE. J was trimmed by 4 bases and V by 0 bases; bases with no gene match: 11. The CDR3 is 17 amino acids.

This chain links TRBV29-1 with TRBJ2-6; maybe TRBD1 (6 bases). V was pared by 4 bases and J by 4 bases, with 17 bases between. The CDR3 has 16 amino acids. The V gene's germline CDR1 is SQVTM and CDR2 ANQGSEA. CDR3: CSVAQGSPLGANVLTF. CDR3 bases: TGCAGCGTTGCTCAGGGGTCCCCTTTGGGGGCCAACGTCCTGACTTTC. Looking up the rest from reference TRBV29-1 and TRBJ2-6 gives the full variable domain: SAVISQKPSRDICQRGTSLTIQCQVDSQVTMMFWYRQQPGQSLTLIATANQGSEATYESGFVIDKFPISRPNLTFSTLTVSNMSPEDSSIYLCSVAQGSPLGANVLTFGAGSRLTVL.

This chain links TRBV28 with TRBJ1-5; no clear D gene. The CDR3 runs to 16 residues. The germline V gene has CDR1 MDHEN and CDR2 SYDVKM. Trimming left V 1 base short and J 0 bases short, with 10 bases between. CDR3 in amino acids: CASSLSGQYSNQPQHF. CDR3 coding DNA: TGTGCCAGCAGTTTATCTGGGCAATATAGCAATCAGCCCCAGCATTTT.

The V call is TRBV6-5, the J call TRBJ2-5; D is possibly TRBD2 (6 bases). With 4 bases removed from V and 5 bases from J, the gap between germline ends came to 14 bases. Germline lookup yields CDR1 MNHEY and CDR2 SVGAGI. This CDR3 is built from 14 residues. The CDR3 is CASSSPSGGETQYF. For the CDR3, the DNA is TGTGCCAGCAGTTCCCCGAGTGGGGGGGAGACCCAGTACTTC.

The genes are TRBV19 and TRBJ2-5, with D possibly matching TRBD1 (5 bases). CDR1 is LNHDA and CDR2 is SQIVND in the germline V gene (reference sequence). The CDR3 runs to 11 residues. V was shortened by 7 bases and J by 5 bases, with 8 bases between the two germline ends. CDR3: CASNRWETQYF. Written as DNA, the CDR3 is TGTGCCAGTAACAGGTGGGAGACCCAGTACTTC.

V gene TRBV6-5 combines with J gene TRBJ1-2; no clear D. V lost 2 bases, J lost 3 bases, and 7 bases lay in between. The CDR3 is made up of 13 amino acids. The germline V gene encodes CDR1 MNHEY and CDR2 SVGAGI. CDR3 coding DNA: TGTGCCAGCAGTTACGGTTCCTACTATGGCTACACCTTC. This codes for CASSYGSYYGYTF.

V and J are TRBV19 and TRBJ2-7, with TRBD1 matching 9 bases. J gave up 6 bases and V 9 bases, and 9 bases lay outside the gene matches. The V gene's germline CDR1 is LNHDA and CDR2 SQIVND (reference sequence). The CDR3 runs to 13 residues. The CDR3 spells CASSGTGLTEQYF. The CDR3 region has the DNA TGTGCCAGCTCCGGGACAGGGTTGACCGAGCAGTACTTC.

J is TRBJ2-7 and V is TRBV5-4; TRBD1 might be the D (6 bases). The CDR3 has 14 amino acids. Trimming left V 2 bases short and J 3 bases short, with 12 bases between. CDR1 and CDR2 from the germline V gene are SGHNT and YYREEE (reference sequence). In nucleotides, the CDR3 is TGTGCCAGCAGCTTTAGTGACAGGAACTACGAGCAGTACTTC. This gives the protein CASSFSDRNYEQYF.

The chain recombines TRBV27 with TRBJ1-1; no clear D. Trimming shortened V by 7 bases and J by 4 bases, and 10 bases separated the two germline ends. Germline V CDR1 and CDR2: MNHEY, SMNVEV (reference sequence). The CDR3 covers 12 residues. CDR3 sequence reads: CASKSPSTEAFF. CDR3 DNA sequence: TGTGCCAGCAAGTCCCCGAGCACTGAAGCTTTCTTT.

The chain links TRBV7-6 to TRBJ1-4; 7 nucleotides line up with TRBD1. Germline V gives CDR1 SGHVS, CDR2 FNYEAQ. The CDR3 is 16 amino acids. J lost 7 bases, V lost 5 bases, and 13 bases had no gene match. CDR3 amino acids: CASSGGTEPLGEKLFF. In DNA form, the CDR3 reads TGTGCCAGCAGCGGCGGGACAGAGCCTTTGGGTGAAAAACTGTTTTTT.

The J gene is TRBJ1-4, the V gene TRBV6-5; D is unresolved. With 4 bases removed from V and 8 bases from J, the gap between germline ends came to 17 bases. Germline-derived CDR1 and CDR2 are MNHEY and SVGAGI. The CDR3 is 15 amino acids. The CDR3 DNA sequence: TGTGCCAGCAGTTCCCGAGGGAAGGTTACCGAAAAACTGTTTTTT. Translating it yields CASSSRGKVTEKLFF.

DNA for the CDR3: TGTGCCAGCTTTGGAATAGCGGAGGGCGTAGGGGACACCGGGGAGCTGTTTTTT. Protein sequence: CASFGIAEGVGDTGELFF. The chain couples TRBV25-1 to TRBJ2-2; D is possibly TRBD2 (6 bases). From germline, CDR1 is MGHDK and CDR2 SYGVNS. The V end was cut by 8 bases, the J end by 3 bases, with 25 bases between. The CDR3 is made up of 18 amino acids.